A selection of T cell receptor beta chains follows, all from one sample in a study of shared clonotypes between healthy human individuals. Method: immunoSEQ multiplex PCR; TCRdb's copy keeps in-frame clones and lacks some. The sample includes approximately 2.3 million clones, approximately 93% seen only once; the top ten take 0.39%. Sequenced material: naive CD4+ T cells from PBMCs. The receptors stem from a man aged 18 to 29 in good health. Some clones in this sample may be carry-over from other donors' samples. Each CDR3 is given with its conserved first and last residue. The D gene is left open where the match is weak. Size is stated for part of the rows, as once, few or many counts, or as a class when the clone is expanded.

V	size	D	J	DNA	CDR3
TRBV18	.	.	TRBJ2-7	TGTGCCAGCTCCCCTATACCTTGGACGGATGCCTACGAGCAGTACTTC	CASSPIPWTDAYEQYF
TRBV27	.	.	TRBJ1-1	TGTGCCAGCAGTCCCAACCCCTCGGGGAGGTCAGCTTTCTTT	CASSPNPSGRSAFF
TRBV28	.	.	TRBJ2-2	TGTGCCAGCACCCTGGGTGGGTCCCGGGCCGGGGAGCTGTTTTTT	CASTLGGSRAGELFF
TRBV9	.	.	TRBJ1-2	TGTGCCAGCAGCGTAGGAGTGTATAGGTATGGCTACACCTTC	CASSVGVYRYGYTF
TRBV11-2	.	.	TRBJ2-1	TGTGCCAGCAGCTTAGGCGGTAACTCCTACAATGAGCAGTTCTTC	CASSLGGNSYNEQFF
TRBV6-5	.	.	TRBJ1-2	TGTGCCAGCAGTTACCGCGGGGGGGCGGACGGCTACACCTTC	CASSYRGGADGYTF
TRBV4-3	.	TRBD2	TRBJ2-5	TGCGCCAGCAGCCCGGGACTAGCGGGAGGTGGGGGTTGGGAGACCCAGTACTTC	CASSPGLAGGGGWETQYF
TRBV11-3	.	TRBD2	TRBJ2-3	TGTGCCAGCAGCAAACAGGGGACTAGCGGGAAGGGGACAGATACGCAGTATTTT	CASSKQGTSGKGTDTQYF
TRBV7-2	.	.	TRBJ2-7	TGTGCCAGCAGCTTTGGACAACGGGGCGAGCAGTACTTC	CASSFGQRGEQYF
TRBV9	.	.	TRBJ1-4	TGTGCCAGCAGCGTTGCAGTCGGGGGTGACGAAAAACTGTTTTTT	CASSVAVGGDEKLFF
TRBV9	.	.	TRBJ2-6	TGTGCCAGCAGCGGACCAAGACGCTCCGGAGGGGCCAACGTCCTGACTTTC	CASSGPRRSGGANVLTF
TRBV7-9	.	TRBD2	TRBJ2-7	TGTGCCAGCAGCTTAGCTCGGGCGACTAGCGGCCGGTACGAGCAGTACTTC	CASSLARATSGRYEQYF
TRBV19	.	TRBD2	TRBJ2-2	TGTGCCAGTGCCAGCGGGGGGAACACCGGGGAGCTGTTTTTT	CASASGGNTGELFF
TRBV6-1	.	.	TRBJ2-7	TGTGCCAGCAGTGAATCGGGCATATCCTACGAGCAGTACTTC	CASSESGISYEQYF
TRBV30	.	.	TRBJ1-4	TGTGCCTGGAGTGTACGGGGATACCCCTATGAAAAACTGTTTTTT	CAWSVRGYPYEKLFF
TRBV12-1	.	.	TRBJ2-1	TGTGCCTGTCGGACTAGCGGAATATCCTACAATGAGCAGTTCTTC	CACRTSGISYNEQFF
TRBV5-1	.	.	TRBJ2-3	TGCGCCAGCAGCTTGTCTTGGGGGCAGAATACGCAGTATTTT	CASSLSWGQNTQYF
TRBV10-3	.	.	TRBJ1-3	TGTGCCATCAGTGGCCAGAGAACCGGGGGAAACACCATATATTTT	CAISGQRTGGNTIYF
TRBV7-2	.	TRBD2	TRBJ2-3	TGTGCCAGCAGCTTAGGGCCAGCGGGAGGGCTGGATACGCAGTATTTT	CASSLGPAGGLDTQYF
TRBV2	.	.	TRBJ1-1	TGTGCCAGCAGCTTGACATACTACACTGAAGCTTTCTTT	CASSLTYYTEAFF
TRBV9	.	.	TRBJ1-1	TGTGCCAGCAGCGTAGTCGGGGCTAACACTGAAGCTTTCTTT	CASSVVGANTEAFF
TRBV28	.	TRBD1	TRBJ2-7	TGTGCCAGCAGCTCTACCGGGACAGCCTCCTACGAGCAGTACTTC	CASSSTGTASYEQYF
TRBV5-1	.	TRBD1	TRBJ1-3	TGCGCCAGCAGCTTGGGCACTTGGCCAGGGGGCGCGTCTGGAAACACCATATATTTT	CASSLGTWPGGASGNTIYF
TRBV5-1	.	.	TRBJ1-6	TGCGCCAGCACTCAGACCCCGGGGAATTCACCCCTCCACTTT	CASTQTPGNSPLHF
TRBV19	once	TRBD2	TRBJ2-7	TGTGCCAGTAGTAATCCAGCGGGGGCCTCCTACGAGCAGTACTTC	CASSNPAGASYEQYF
TRBV9	once	.	TRBJ2-7	TGTGCCAGCAGCGTAGAACCAGGGATCTACGAGCAGTACTTC	CASSVEPGIYEQYF
TRBV5-1	.	.	TRBJ1-2	TGCGCCAGCAGCATAACGGGGGCTGAAAACTATGGCTACACCTTC	CASSITGAENYGYTF
TRBV28	.	TRBD1	TRBJ1-2	TGTGCCAGCAGTTTGTTAACAGGGGGTAACAAGGGCTACACCTTC	CASSLLTGGNKGYTF
TRBV30	.	.	TRBJ1-2	TGTGCCTGGAGTTCAACTAATAACTATGGCTACACCTTC	CAWSSTNNYGYTF
TRBV27	.	.	TRBJ2-3	TGTGCCAGCAGCTTCGAGTGGAAGGACACAGATACGCAGTATTTT	CASSFEWKDTDTQYF
TRBV7-2	.	TRBD1	TRBJ2-1	TGTGCCAGCAGCCCACCGACAGGGGGGAAATTTGAGCAGTTCTTC	CASSPPTGGKFEQFF
TRBV2	.	.	TRBJ2-5	TGTGCCAGCAGTGAAGATGTCTCCGGGGGTCGGAAGACCCAGTACTTC	CASSEDVSGGRKTQYF
TRBV10-3	.	TRBD1	TRBJ2-7	TGTGCCATCAACACACAGGGGAATAGACCCTACGAGCAGTACTTC	CAINTQGNRPYEQYF
TRBV28	once	.	TRBJ2-7	TGTGCCAGCAAGACAGGCTCGGTCAACGAGCAGTACTTC	CASKTGSVNEQYF